This TCR beta chain was retrieved from a study of cytomegalovirus exposure and HLA in healthy donors. To note about this clone: Its cognate antigen is unknown.

The CDR3 totals 16 residues. CDR1 and CDR2 from the germline V gene are KGHSH and LQKENI. V was pared by 5 bases and J by 4 bases, with 10 bases of the junction left unmatched. Study results and caveats: Later, TCR association rates were found to vary by HLA locus, highest for DRB1 and lowest for HLA-C. Most CMV-associated TCR beta chains were later found to appear HLA-restricted. TCR beta V- and J-gene trimming, according to a later analysis, was linked to a missense DCLRE1C variant.

The study sampled nominally healthy donors, though unrecorded immune exposures were likely. The PCR had 60 Vbeta and 13 Jbeta primers. Clones were sequenced by immunoSEQ multiplex PCR, and TCRdb holds only the in-frame ones, with some missing. The table has approximately 100,000 clones, 70% seen once. Sequenced input: PBMCs. The chain combines TRBV18 with TRBJ1-4, with 7 bases identical to TRBD1. This TCR was sampled from a middle-aged man in good health and CMV-seropositive. The CDR3 spells CASSNIGQAINEKLFF. CDR3 DNA: TGTGCCAGCTCAAACATCGGACAGGCCATTAATGAAAAACTGTTTTTT. The complete variable domain, with remaining parts taken from reference TRBV18 and TRBJ1-4, reads NAGVMQNPRHLVRRRGQEARLRCSPMKGHSHVYWYRQLPEEGLKFMVYLQKENIIDESGMPKERFSAEFPKEGPSILRIQQVVRGDSAAYFCASSNIGQAINEKLFFGSGTQLSVL.